This T cell receptor (beta chain) is from a study of blood T cell repertoires in COVID-19 (dated by TCRdb to about 2020). About the study as a whole: Samples covering the acute and convalescent phases of COVID-19 were provided by collaborators in the United States, Italy and Spain. The material from the prospective study consisted of cDNA or gDNA derived from T cells, B-cell-depleted T cells, or PBMCs. Subjects who had been exposed to COVID-19, were actively infected with it, or had recovered from it provided the deeply sampled blood TCRbeta repertoires that made up the dataset. The repertoires were made available in a free public database intended to serve as a resource for research on the immune response to SARS-CoV-2. Samples came from the ongoing ImmuneRACE study (first 160 participants) plus 1,254 subjects from 6 global collaborators. Nearly every sample came with metadata listing a de-identified subject ID, COVID-19 status, age in years and sex. Where HLA class I and class II types were available, the types were taken from metadata supplied by the sample provider, not from assay-based typing. Overall study results and their limits: Clinical and demographic metadata were provided uncurated, with the amount varying by source and participant.

In the prospective study, participants were about 18 to 100 years old, resided in fewer than 25 geographic areas of the United States, and were enrolled through a virtual design. In the prospective study, participants were assigned to cohorts based on the clinical history participants reported in a screening survey and a study questionnaire. Mobile phlebotomists in the prospective study collected whole blood, serum and a nasopharyngeal or oropharyngeal swab from every participant. Over an approximately 2-month period, participants in the prospective study had the option of providing additional blood draws and questionnaires. Blood samples from the prospective study were shipped frozen or at room temperature prior to DNA extraction. A word on this clone: Its specific antigen is unknown. Base qualities are not at hand, and no much larger clone is one base apart.

TCRbeta CDR3 regions were amplified from genomic DNA using the immunoSEQ Assay, a bias-controlled multiplex PCR. From the authors' description of their analysis: The number of nucleated cells in each sample was estimated by amplification of reference gene primers within the assay. To quantify the absolute abundance of each unique TCRbeta CDR3 rearrangement, sequence reads were collapsed and filtered. For each sample, productive Simpson clonality was calculated as the square root of Simpson's diversity index across productive rearrangements. TCRdb carries this immuneACCESS record with in-frame sequences only. Its versions omit some clonotypes, under half of them owing to an unresolved V gene in the studies checked, with the rest unexplained. V and J calls and clone size follow that table, whereas D and trimming were derived from the DNA. The sample data list about 260,000 clones, and about 86% of these were observed just once. Approximately 4% of the sample is in the top ten clones.

Input material: PBMCs or T cells enriched from blood (not recorded which). This clonotype was obtained from a man aged 25-45 years with acute COVID-19.

The nucleotide sequence reads as follows: TGTGCCAGCAGTCGTGGACAGGGAGAGACCCAGTACTTC. Translation gives CASSRGQGETQYF. The chain is assembled from TRBV27 and TRBJ2-5; 8 central nucleotides agree with TRBD1. Trimming takes 5 bases off V and 4 bases off J; junction bases not matched to a gene: 3. Taken from cysteine to phenylalanine, the CDR3 has 13 residues. CDR3 DNA is the only sequence kept; it has 39 bases, read in frame from the first base. According to the germline V gene (reference sequence), CDR1 reads MNHEY and CDR2 reads SMNVEV.